Below are 32 T cell receptor beta chains sequenced from a single sample in a study of Ad26.COV2.S vaccination and SARS-CoV-2 variants. Treatment indicated: roughly 20 received Ad26.COV2.S at low or high dose, single or two shots; a few received placebo; per-sample allocation not given. Vaccine and placebo recipients were sampled on day 63 after the first injection. Method: immunoSEQ multiplex PCR; TCRdb's copy keeps in-frame clones and lacks some. The data show approximately 250,000 clones, around nine tenths seen once. This specimen was peripheral blood, taken in a trial of Ad26.COV2.S vaccine versus placebo. These receptors were obtained from a person between 18 and 65 years old who received the Ad26.COV2.S COVID-19 vaccine or a placebo.

In its sample, this clone was seen once. The chain uses TRBV4-1 and TRBJ2-3, with TRBD2 identical over 8 bases. From germline, CDR1 is MGHRA and CDR2 YSYEKL. The CDR3 extends over 17 amino acids. The V segment lost 0 bases and the J segment 7 bases; nucleotides outside the gene matches: 12. The CDR3 nucleotides read TGCGCCAGCAGCCAAGATCGGCCAGCGGGAGCACAGAATACGCAGTATTTT. This encodes CASSQDRPAGAQNTQYF.

The V gene is TRBV19, the J gene TRBJ2-6; TRBD1 matches at 12 bases. The germline V gene encodes CDR1 LNHDA and CDR2 SQIVND (reference sequence). CDR3 length: 17 residues. Losses at the gene ends were 5 bases for V and 4 bases for J; bases not matched to a gene: 6. CDR3 in amino acids: CASSGDRGLSGANVLTF. As DNA, the CDR3 is TGTGCCAGTAGTGGGGACAGGGGGCTTTCAGGGGCCAACGTCCTGACTTTC.

The chain links TRBV11-2 to TRBJ1-1; a possible D gene is TRBD1 (5 bases). Germline V CDR1 and CDR2: SGHAT, FQNNGV. The germline V and J ends were trimmed by 2 bases and 5 bases, with 12 bases remaining between them. There are 14 residues in the CDR3. The CDR3 sequence is CASSLQGGGTEAFF. CDR3 DNA: TGTGCCAGCAGCTTACAGGGAGGAGGGACTGAAGCTTTCTTT.

The table lists this clone with a count of one. The rearrangement links TRBV9 to TRBJ2-3, with a possible D match to TRBD2 (5 bases). The CDR3 sequence is 17 residues long. CDR1 is SGDLS, CDR2 YYNGEE, per germline. The V end lost 3 bases, the J end lost 1 base, and 18 bases lay between the germline ends. This CDR3 reads CASSDPEGRYGTDTQYF. The CDR3 DNA follows: TGTGCCAGCAGCGATCCTGAGGGCCGTTATGGCACAGATACGCAGTATTTT.

The chain joins TRBV19 to TRBJ1-5; 11 bases match TRBD1. V shed 5 bases and J 6 bases; nucleotides not matched to a gene: 9. CDR3 length: 16 amino acids. Per the germline V gene, CDR1 is LNHDA and CDR2 is SQIVND (reference sequence). The CDR3 spells CASSPRTGGAGQPQHF. The CDR3 region has the DNA TGTGCCAGTAGTCCTCGGACAGGGGGCGCGGGTCAGCCCCAGCATTTT. Supplemented by reference TRBV19 and TRBJ1-5, the full variable domain reads DGGITQSPKYLFRKEGQNVTLSCEQNLNHDAMYWYRQDPGQGLRLIYYSQIVNDFQKGDIAEGYSVSREKKESFPLTVTSAQKNPTAFYLCASSPRTGGAGQPQHFGDGTRLSIL.

V and J are TRBV5-1 and TRBJ2-7; D could derive from TRBD1 or TRBD2 (5 bases each). Germline V gene lookup returns CDR1 SGHRS and CDR2 YFSETQ. V lost 5 bases and J lost 2, with 17 bases in between. This CDR3 contains 15 residues. CDR3 coding DNA: TGCGCCAGCAGTACGATCCCCAGGGAGACCTACGAGCAGTACTTC. Its translation is CASSTIPRETYEQYF. The full variable domain, completed using reference TRBV5-1 and TRBJ2-7, is KAGVTQTPRYLIKTRGQQVTLSCSPISGHRSVSWYQQTPGQGLQFLFEYFSETQRNKGNFPGRFSGRQFSNSRSEMNVSTLELGDSALYLCASSTIPRETYEQYFGPGTRLTVT.

This chain uses TRBV21-1 with TRBJ2-7; the D call of TRBD2 is as the table states it, not checked on the DNA. TRBV21-1 is a pseudogene segment. The CDR3 is 15 amino acids. The CDR3 nucleotides are TGTGCCAGCAGCAAAGAAGTCCTCACGGGCTACGAGCAGTACGTC. This gives the protein CASSKEVLTGYEQYV.

The V and J genes are TRBV6-4 and TRBJ2-1, with 8 bases matching TRBD2. The V segment lost 2 bases and the J segment 2 bases; nucleotides outside the gene matches: 2. The CDR3 covers 15 residues. The germline CDR1 and CDR2 sequences are MRHNA and SNTAGT. The CDR3 DNA follows: TGTGCCAGCAGTGACAGTAGCGGGGCCTACAATGAGCAGTTCTTC. It encodes CASSDSSGAYNEQFF.

The DNA of the CDR3 is TGTGCCAGCAGCGGAAGGACAGGGAGGAACACTGAAGCTTTCTTT. Encoded protein: CASSGRTGRNTEAFF. This chain uses TRBV4-2 with TRBJ1-1; 8 positions agree with TRBD1. The CDR3 contains 15 residues. CDR1 is LGHNA, CDR2 YNFKEQ, per germline. With 5 bases clipped from V and 1 base from J, the junction kept 6 bases outside the gene matches.

V usage is TRBV6-2 or TRBV6-3 and J usage is TRBJ1-4, with TRBD1 as a possible D gene (6 bases). V lost 2 bases and J lost 8, with 30 bases in between. The CDR3 runs to 20 residues. The V gene's germline CDR1 is MNHEY and CDR2 SVGEGT. The CDR3 nucleotides are TGTGCCAGCAGTTACACCCCCCGCCCACCAGGGGCCTCACAAGGGGAAAAACTGTTTTTT. Translating it yields CASSYTPRPPGASQGEKLFF.

The chain combines TRBV7-2 with TRBJ1-1, with 9 nucleotides matching TRBD1. CDR3 length equals 16 residues. Trimming took 1 base from V and 0 from J; bases not matched to a gene: 3. CDR1 and CDR2 from the germline V gene are SGHTA and FQGNSA. CDR3: CASSLDRGPLNTEAFF. CDR3 bases: TGTGCCAGCAGCTTAGACAGGGGGCCCTTGAACACTGAAGCTTTCTTT.

The chain recombines TRBV4-3 with TRBJ2-1; D is unclear. Trimming removed 0 bases at V and 9 bases at J, with 9 bases between. Germline values: CDR1 LGHNA, CDR2 YSLEER. The length of the CDR3 is 13 residues. CDR3 coding DNA: TGCGCCAGCAGCCAAGAACCTCTCAGTGAGCAGTTCTTC. It codes for CASSQEPLSEQFF.

V and J are TRBV7-3 and TRBJ2-3; D is uncertain. This CDR3 has 13 amino acids. V was cut by 5 bases and J by 6 bases, with 12 bases left in between. Germline CDR1 SGHTA, CDR2 FQGTGA. The CDR3 is CASSRGRSDTQYF. As DNA, the CDR3 is TGTGCCAGCAGCAGAGGACGATCGGATACGCAGTATTTT.

The J gene is TRBJ1-3, the V gene TRBV18; 8 nucleotides agree with TRBD1. V shed 2 bases and J 5 bases; nucleotides not matched to a gene: 5. This CDR3 region has 15 residues. Germline V gene data show CDR1 as KGHSH and CDR2 as LQKENI. CDR3 DNA sequence: TGTGCCAGCTCACCAAGGGGACAGGCCCGAAACACCATATATTTT. The encoded protein is CASSPRGQARNTIYF. Full variable domain (rest looked up from reference TRBV18 and TRBJ1-3): NAGVMQNPRHLVRRRGQEARLRCSPMKGHSHVYWYRQLPEEGLKFMVYLQKENIIDESGMPKERFSAEFPKEGPSILRIQQVVRGDSAAYFCASSPRGQARNTIYFGEGSWLTVV.

This chain uses TRBV7-7 with TRBJ2-2, with TRBD1 identical over 9 bases. The CDR3 has 15 residues. Germline V gene data show CDR1 as SSHAT and CDR2 as FNYEAQ (reference sequence). The junction had 3 bases not matched to a gene; V was cut back by 2 bases and J by 5 bases. CDR3 amino acids: CASSLLGQGTGELFF. CDR3 bases: TGTGCCAGCAGCTTACTGGGACAGGGAACCGGGGAGCTGTTTTTT.

The gene calls are TRBV4-3 and TRBJ2-3; TRBD1 might be the D (8 bases). The germline V gene encodes CDR1 LGHNA and CDR2 YSLEER. This CDR3 has 17 amino acids. V lost 2 bases to trimming and J lost 4 bases, with 19 bases between them. The CDR3 coding sequence is TGCGCCAGCAGCCAACGGACAGGGAGGGGTGATGCAGATACGCAGTATTTT. Translated: CASSQRTGRGDADTQYF.

This chain uses TRBV11-3 with TRBJ1-2; no clear D gene. Deletions cut 3 bases from V and 4 bases from J, with 9 bases between. Germline V gene sequence: CDR1 SGHNT, CDR2 YENEEA. The CDR3 has 13 amino acids. The CDR3 loop reads CASSFLRCYGYTF. The DNA of the CDR3 is TGTGCCAGCAGCTTTCTACGCTGCTATGGCTACACCTTC.

The rearrangement links TRBV6-6 to TRBJ2-3, with D possibly being TRBD2 (6 bases). Trimming removed 2 bases at V and 6 bases at J, with 15 bases between. CDR1 and CDR2 from the germline V gene are MNHNY and SVGAGI (reference sequence). The CDR3 loop spans 15 amino acids. The CDR3 nucleotides are TGTGCCAGCAGTTACCCGCCCACGGGAGTGGATACGCAGTATTTT. Translated: CASSYPPTGVDTQYF.

This chain uses TRBV28 with TRBJ1-2, with D uncertain. Trimming left V 6 bases short and J 7 bases short, with 9 bases between. Germline CDR1 MDHEN, CDR2 SYDVKM. The CDR3 spans 11 residues. The DNA of the CDR3 is TGTGCCAGCAGCTTAACGAGTGGCTACACCTTC. This gives the protein CASSLTSGYTF.

A few counts support this clone. The chain joins TRBV19 to TRBJ1-5; D remains ambiguous. This CDR3 comprises 13 residues. Germline-derived CDR1 and CDR2 are LNHDA and SQIVND (reference sequence). Trimming stripped 5 bases from V and 3 bases from J, with 8 bases between. The chain's CDR3 is CASSPEINQPQHF. DNA of the CDR3: TGTGCCAGTAGTCCGGAGATCAATCAGCCCCAGCATTTT.

This clone was counted once. The chain recombines TRBV6-5 with TRBJ1-6; D is uncertain. Germline V gene data show CDR1 as MNHEY and CDR2 as SVGAGI. The CDR3 has 12 amino acids. V gave up 9 bases and J gave up 5 bases, with 8 bases separating them. CDR3 nucleotide sequence: TGTGCCAGTCGGCGAAATAATTCACCCCTCCACTTT. It codes for CASRRNNSPLHF.

This clone was seen a single time. This chain uses TRBV21-1 with TRBJ2-7; no check of the table's D call, TRBD1, against the DNA was made. TRBV21-1 is deemed a pseudogene. The CDR3 has 21 residues. CDR3 region: CASSKYRGEDRGPRVTYEQYV. DNA of the CDR3: TGTGCCAGCAGCAAATATAGAGGGGAGGACAGGGGGCCAAGGGTAACCTACGAGCAGTACGTC.

This clone was counted a single time. The chain is built from TRBV4-3 and TRBJ1-5; D is perhaps TRBD1 (5 bases). CDR3 length: 13 amino acids. Trimming stripped 1 base from V and 8 bases from J, with 9 bases between. Germline CDR1 is LGHNA and CDR2 is YSLEER. CDR3: CASSQGLGEPQHF. The CDR3 DNA sequence: TGCGCCAGCAGCCAAGGCCTAGGGGAGCCCCAGCATTTT.

The rearrangement links TRBV5-4 to TRBJ2-2; D might be TRBD1 (6 bases). CDR1 is SGHNT and CDR2 is YYREEE in the germline V gene (reference sequence). The length of the CDR3 is 15 residues. With 1 base removed from V and 4 bases from J, the gap between germline ends came to 11 bases. The CDR3 loop is CASSLQGHSTGELFF. The CDR3 DNA sequence: TGTGCCAGCAGCTTGCAGGGGCACAGCACCGGGGAGCTGTTTTTT.

J is TRBJ1-5 and V is TRBV19; D is undetermined. This CDR3 region has 17 residues. Germline V gives CDR1 LNHDA, CDR2 SQIVND (reference sequence). Trimming pared 7 bases from V and 0 bases from J, leaving 19 bases between. CDR3 region: CASTLGLGSLSNQPQHF. DNA for the CDR3: TGTGCCAGTACTCTTGGGTTGGGGAGCCTTAGCAATCAGCCCCAGCATTTT.

The V call is TRBV7-3, the J call TRBJ2-2; tentatively, D is TRBD1 (6 bases). Trimming pared 3 bases from V and 1 base from J, leaving 9 bases between. This CDR3 has 15 residues. The V gene's germline CDR1 is SGHTA and CDR2 FQGTGA. The CDR3, as DNA: TGTGCCAGCAGCTTTCAGGGGCTGAACACCGGGGAGCTGTTTTTT. Translation: CASSFQGLNTGELFF.

The chain combines TRBV6-5 with TRBJ2-1, with 9 bases matching TRBD2. The V gene end was trimmed by 0 bases and the J gene end by 5 bases; junction bases not matched to a gene: 5. This CDR3 spans 16 amino acids. The germline CDR1 and CDR2 sequences are MNHEY and SVGAGI. The CDR3 DNA follows: TGTGCCAGCAGTTACTCTGGCGGGGGGGTCAACAATGAGCAGTTCTTC. Residues: CASSYSGGGVNNEQFF.

The chain is built from TRBV5-1 and TRBJ1-1, with D tentatively TRBD1 (6 bases). CDR1 SGHRS and CDR2 YFSETQ come from the germline V gene. V was clipped by 1 base and J by 5 bases, with 12 bases between them. The CDR3 consists of 14 residues. DNA for the CDR3: TGCGCCAGCAGCTTGCAGGGGTTAGGAACTGAAGCTTTCTTT. Its translation: CASSLQGLGTEAFF.

This clone was recorded only once. This chain links TRBV12-1 with TRBJ2-7; TRBD2 is the table's D call and was not checked against the DNA. TRBV12-1 is a listed pseudogene. The CDR3 contains 15 residues. The CDR3 region is CASSFTRPSSYEQYV. The CDR3 DNA reads as TGTGCCAGCAGCTTTACGAGGCCGAGCTCCTACGAGCAGTACGTC.

The chain uses TRBV7-2 and TRBJ2-1; no definite D call. The CDR3 is 10 amino acids. The V gene's germline CDR1 is SGHTA and CDR2 FQGNSA. The V end was cut by 8 bases, the J end by 5 bases, with 4 bases between. For the CDR3, the DNA is TGTGCCAGCGGAAACAATGAGCAGTTCTTC. It specifies CASGNNEQFF.

This clone was counted a single time. V usage is TRBV7-2 and J usage is TRBJ1-4, with D uncertain. Germline loops: CDR1 SGHTA, CDR2 FQGNSA. The CDR3 covers 13 residues. Trimming left V 5 bases short and J 7 bases short, with 11 bases between. CDR3 region: CASSHRRGEKLFF. The CDR3 coding sequence is TGTGCCAGCAGCCACAGACGAGGTGAAAAACTGTTTTTT.

This clone has only a few counts. The chain has TRBV18 and TRBJ2-3; a weak D match, TRBD1 (6 bases). CDR3 size: 17 residues. Trimming shortened V by 3 bases and J by 2 bases, and 18 bases separated the two germline ends. CDR1 KGHSH and CDR2 LQKENI come from the germline V gene. The CDR3 here is CASSPVPGTKPTDTQYF. CDR3 DNA sequence: TGTGCCAGCTCACCCGTACCCGGGACAAAGCCCACAGATACGCAGTATTTT. Using reference TRBV18 and TRBJ2-3 for the parts outside the CDR3, the full variable domain is NAGVMQNPRHLVRRRGQEARLRCSPMKGHSHVYWYRQLPEEGLKFMVYLQKENIIDESGMPKERFSAEFPKEGPSILRIQQVVRGDSAAYFCASSPVPGTKPTDTQYFGPGTRLTVL.